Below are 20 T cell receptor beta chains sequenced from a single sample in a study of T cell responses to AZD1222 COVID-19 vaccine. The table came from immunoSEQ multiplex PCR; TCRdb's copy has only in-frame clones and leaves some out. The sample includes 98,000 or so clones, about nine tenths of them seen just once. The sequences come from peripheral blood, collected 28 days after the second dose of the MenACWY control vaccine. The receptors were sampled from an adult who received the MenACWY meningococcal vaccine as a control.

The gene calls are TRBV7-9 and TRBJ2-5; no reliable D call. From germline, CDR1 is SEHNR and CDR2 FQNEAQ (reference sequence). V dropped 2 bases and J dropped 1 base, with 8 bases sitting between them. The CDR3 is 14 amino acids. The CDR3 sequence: CASSLFQIQETQYF. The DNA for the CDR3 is TGTGCCAGCAGCTTATTCCAGATCCAAGAGACCCAGTACTTC.

CDR3: CASSADRGPYQPQHF. DNA for the CDR3: TGTGCCAGCAGCGCGGACAGGGGCCCTTATCAGCCCCAGCATTTT. The chain uses TRBV2 and TRBJ1-5, with 9 bases aligning to TRBD1. Germline lookup yields CDR1 SNHLY and CDR2 FYNNEI. The CDR3 loop spans 15 amino acids. J gave up 5 bases and V 6 bases, and 8 bases lay outside the gene matches. The complete variable domain, with remaining parts taken from reference TRBV2 and TRBJ1-5, reads EPEVTQTPSHQVTQMGQEVILRCVPISNHLYFYWYRQILGQKVEFLVSFYNNEISEKSEIFDDQFSVERPDGSNFTLKIRSTKLEDSAMYFCASSADRGPYQPQHFGDGTRLSIL.

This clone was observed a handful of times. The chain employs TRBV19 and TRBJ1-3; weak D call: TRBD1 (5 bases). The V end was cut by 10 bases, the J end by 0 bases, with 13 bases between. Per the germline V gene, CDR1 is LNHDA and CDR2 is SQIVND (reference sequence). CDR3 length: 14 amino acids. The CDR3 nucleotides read TGTGCCACCACAGGTTTGAGCTCTGGAAACACCATATATTTT. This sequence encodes CATTGLSSGNTIYF.

This CDR3 is CASRLGQEYGYTF. DNA of the CDR3: TGTGCCAGCAGACTGGGACAGGAGTATGGCTACACCTTC. The J gene is TRBJ1-2, the V gene TRBV3-1 (or the pseudogene TRBV3-2); TRBD1 aligns across 8 bases. The V and J ends lost 6 bases and 5 bases, in that order; junction bases with no gene match: 5. The CDR3 consists of 13 residues. Germline V gene lookup returns CDR1 LGHDT and CDR2 YNNKEL (reference sequence).

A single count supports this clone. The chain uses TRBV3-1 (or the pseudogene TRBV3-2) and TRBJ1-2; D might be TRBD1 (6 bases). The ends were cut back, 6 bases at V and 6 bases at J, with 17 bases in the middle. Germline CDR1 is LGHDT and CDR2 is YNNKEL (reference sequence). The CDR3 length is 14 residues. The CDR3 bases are TGTGCCAGCAGTCCGACAGGAAGTGGTCATGGCTACACCTTC. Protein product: CASSPTGSGHGYTF.

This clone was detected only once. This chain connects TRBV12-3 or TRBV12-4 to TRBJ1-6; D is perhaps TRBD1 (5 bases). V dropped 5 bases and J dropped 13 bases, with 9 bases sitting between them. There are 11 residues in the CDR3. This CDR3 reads CASSPGGPLHF. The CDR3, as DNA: TGTGCCAGCAGTCCCGGGGGGCCCCTCCACTTT.

This CDR3 reads CASSSQGAYNEQFF. CDR3 nucleotides: TGTGCCAGCAGTTCGCAGGGGGCCTACAATGAGCAGTTCTTC. The chain uses TRBV6-5 and TRBJ2-1; 7 bases are a match to TRBD1. The CDR3 has 14 residues. CDR1 is MNHEY and CDR2 is SVGAGI in the germline V gene. The J segment lost 2 bases and the V segment lost 4 bases, leaving 2 bases of the junction unmatched.

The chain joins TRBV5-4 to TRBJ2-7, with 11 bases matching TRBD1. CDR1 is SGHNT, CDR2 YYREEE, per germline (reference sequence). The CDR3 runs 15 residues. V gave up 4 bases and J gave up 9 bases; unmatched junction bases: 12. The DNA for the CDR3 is TGTGCCAGCAGCCTGACGGGACAGGGGGACCAACGGCAGTACTTC. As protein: CASSLTGQGDQRQYF.

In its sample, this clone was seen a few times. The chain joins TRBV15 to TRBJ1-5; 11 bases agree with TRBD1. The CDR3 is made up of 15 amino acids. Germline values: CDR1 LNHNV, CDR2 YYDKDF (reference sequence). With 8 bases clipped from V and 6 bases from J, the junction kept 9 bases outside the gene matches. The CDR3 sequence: CATALGQGAAQPQHF. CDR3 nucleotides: TGTGCCACCGCGCTCGGACAGGGGGCTGCTCAGCCCCAGCATTTT. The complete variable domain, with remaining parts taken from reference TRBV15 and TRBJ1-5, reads DAMVIQNPRYQVTQFGKPVTLSCSQTLNHNVMYWYQQKSSQAPKLLFHYYDKDFNNEADTPDNFQSRRPNTSFCFLDIRSPGLGDTAMYLCATALGQGAAQPQHFGDGTRLSIL.

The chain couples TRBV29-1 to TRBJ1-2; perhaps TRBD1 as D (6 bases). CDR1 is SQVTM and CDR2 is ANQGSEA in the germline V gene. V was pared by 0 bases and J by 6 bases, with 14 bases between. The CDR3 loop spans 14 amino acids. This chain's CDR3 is CSVEDVGGEDGYTF. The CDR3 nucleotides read TGCAGCGTTGAAGATGTAGGGGGTGAAGATGGCTACACCTTC.

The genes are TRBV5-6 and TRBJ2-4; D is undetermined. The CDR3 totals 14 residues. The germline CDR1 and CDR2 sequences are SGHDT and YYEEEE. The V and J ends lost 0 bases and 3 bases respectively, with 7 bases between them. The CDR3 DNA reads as TGTGCCAGCAGCTTGGTGGGGTACAAAAACATTCAGTACTTC. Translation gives CASSLVGYKNIQYF.

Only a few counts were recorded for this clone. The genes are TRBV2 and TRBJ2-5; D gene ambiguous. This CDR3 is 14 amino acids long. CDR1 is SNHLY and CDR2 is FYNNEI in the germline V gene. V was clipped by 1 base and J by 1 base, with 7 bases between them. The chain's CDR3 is CASSEGAVQETQYF. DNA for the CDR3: TGTGCCAGCAGTGAAGGGGCCGTCCAAGAGACCCAGTACTTC.

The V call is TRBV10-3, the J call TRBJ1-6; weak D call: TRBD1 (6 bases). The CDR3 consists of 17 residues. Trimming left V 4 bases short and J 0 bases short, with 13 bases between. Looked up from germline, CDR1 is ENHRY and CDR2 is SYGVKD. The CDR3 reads CAISAGGGGSYNSPLHF. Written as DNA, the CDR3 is TGTGCCATCAGTGCAGGAGGAGGGGGCTCCTATAATTCACCCCTCCACTTT.

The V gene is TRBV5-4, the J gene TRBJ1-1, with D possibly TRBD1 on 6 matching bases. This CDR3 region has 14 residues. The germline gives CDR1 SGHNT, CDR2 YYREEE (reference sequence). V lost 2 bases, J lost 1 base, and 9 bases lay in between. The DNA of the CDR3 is TGTGCCAGCAGCTTCGGACAGCAGAACACTGAAGCTTTCTTT. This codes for CASSFGQQNTEAFF.

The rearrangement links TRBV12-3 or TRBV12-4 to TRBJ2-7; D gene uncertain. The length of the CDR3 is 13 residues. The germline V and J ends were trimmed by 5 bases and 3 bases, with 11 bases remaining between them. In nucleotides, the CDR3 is TGTGCCAGCAGTATTTGCAGAGGCTACGAGCAGTACTTC. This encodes CASSICRGYEQYF.

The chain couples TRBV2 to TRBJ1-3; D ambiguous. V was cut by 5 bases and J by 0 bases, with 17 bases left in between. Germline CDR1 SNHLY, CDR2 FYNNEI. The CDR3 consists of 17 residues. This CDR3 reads CASSRSLLRDSGNTIYF. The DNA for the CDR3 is TGTGCCAGCAGTCGCTCCCTCTTAAGGGACTCTGGAAACACCATATATTTT.

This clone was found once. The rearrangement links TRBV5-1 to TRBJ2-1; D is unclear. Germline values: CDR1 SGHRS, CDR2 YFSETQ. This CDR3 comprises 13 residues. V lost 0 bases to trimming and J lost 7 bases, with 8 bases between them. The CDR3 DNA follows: TGCGCCAGCAGCTTGGCCCCCTTAAATGAGCAGTTCTTC. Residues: CASSLAPLNEQFF.

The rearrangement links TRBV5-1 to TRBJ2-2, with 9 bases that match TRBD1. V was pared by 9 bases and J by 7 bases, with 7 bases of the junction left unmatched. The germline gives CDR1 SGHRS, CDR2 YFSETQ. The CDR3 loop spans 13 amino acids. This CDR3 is CATRTGDGGELFF. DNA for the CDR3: TGCGCCACTCGGACAGGGGATGGCGGGGAGCTGTTTTTT.

The CDR3 DNA sequence: TGCGCCAGCAGCCAAGAATCTGGCGGAAATGAAAAACTGTTTTTT. Translated: CASSQESGGNEKLFF. J is TRBJ1-4 and V is TRBV4-3, with D unclear. V was trimmed by 0 bases and J by 5 bases, leaving 10 bases between them. Germline values: CDR1 LGHNA, CDR2 YSLEER. The CDR3 contains 15 residues.

This chain's CDR3 is CASSLRQGTEAFF. CDR3 sequence (DNA): TGTGCCAGCAGCTTACGGCAGGGTACTGAAGCTTTCTTT. V is TRBV7-3 and J is TRBJ1-1, with a weak D call TRBD1 (5 bases). The CDR3 totals 13 residues. Trimming pared 2 bases from V and 5 bases from J, leaving 9 bases between. The germline CDR1 and CDR2 sequences are SGHTA and FQGTGA.